A selection of T cell receptor beta chains follows, all from one sample in a study. In TCRdb, the RT-PCR reads were re-called with MiXCR into one record per CDR3 protein. The repertoire consists of about 700,000 distinct CDR3 sequences, with 13% to 15% occurring once and the leading ten covering about 3.9%. Sequencing was carried out using memory CD4+ T cells from blood. These receptor sequences come from a female donor in good health, serving as a healthy control. The conserved cysteine and the conserved F or W are not part of the CDR3 here.

v_call,j_call,cdr3_aa
TRBV9,TRBJ2-1,ASSEPPQGGEQF
TRBV20-1,TRBJ2-7,SASLGTGYEQY
TRBV6-2/TRBV6-3,TRBJ2-7,ASTKDYDSYEQY
TRBV19,TRBJ1-1,ASSDSGIEAF
TRBV20-1,TRBJ1-1,SAPGQGGTEAF
TRBV5-6,TRBJ2-1,ASSPSLRAHNEQF
TRBV3-1,TRBJ2-3,ASSPGRKDTQY
TRBV20-1,TRBJ2-3,SVTSAVLDTQY
TRBV10-3,TRBJ2-1,AISDGGGLVSSNEQF
TRBV3-1,TRBJ2-5,ASSQSDSGGPKETQY
TRBV5-1,TRBJ1-2,ASSLELGTYT
TRBV20-1,TRBJ2-6,SARDLRGPGANVLT
TRBV9,NA,ASSHGGTGLIETQF
TRBV12-3/TRBV12-4,TRBJ1-2,ASRGTSANYGYT
TRBV25-1,TRBJ2-2,ASRGGGDRRTGELF
TRBV6-5,TRBJ1-5,ASRFDREGNQPQH
TRBV7-9,TRBJ1-5,ASSLDWTGLGNQPQH
TRBV5-1,TRBJ2-1,ASSSPLLAGGSNEQF
TRBV5-1,TRBJ2-1,ASSLVWGLFYNEQF
TRBV4-3,TRBJ1-1,ASSDMNTEAF
TRBV20-1,TRBJ1-5,SARRDINQPQH
TRBV5-1,TRBJ1-1,ASSPSGAGSGTEAF
TRBV20-1,TRBJ2-7,SALPGGNRGQY
TRBV5-1,TRBJ1-4,ASSLDGGGNEKLF
TRBV27,TRBJ2-1,ASSFLTGTGDNEQF
TRBV20-1,TRBJ2-3,SASLRGYTDTQY
TRBV20-1,TRBJ2-2,SARDLYRDPGELF